This T cell receptor beta chain is from a study of T cells after somatic rescue of genetic block. The CDR3 loop spans 16 amino acids. Germline V gene sequence: CDR1 SGHVS, CDR2 FNYEAQ. Trimming took 5 bases from V and 6 from J; bases not matched to a gene: 13. Clones were read by immunoSEQ multiplex PCR, and TCRdb kept only the in-frame ones, dropping some. The repertoire holds 10,000 to 15,000 clones, 73% seen once, with roughly a fifth in the top ten. Input material: peripheral blood mononuclear cells (PBMCs). V is TRBV7-6 and J is TRBJ2-7, with 10 bases identical to TRBD2. This sequence originates from a boy between 5 and 17 years old. Written as DNA, the CDR3 is TGTGCCAGCAGCCTAGGGCCTAGCGGGAGTTATGCCGAGCAGTACTTC. Its translation is CASSLGPSGSYAEQYF. Drawing the rest from reference TRBV7-6 and TRBJ2-7, the complete variable domain is GAGVSQSPRYKVTKRGQDVALRCDPISGHVSLYWYRQALGQGPEFLTYFNYEAQQDKSGLPNDRFSAERPEGSISTLTIQRTEQRDSAMYRCASSLGPSGSYAEQYFGPGTRLTVT.